This T cell receptor beta chain is drawn from a study of breast tumors, draining lymph nodes, adjacent tissues. This clonotype has a count of ten or more. The lymph nodes were axillary draining lymph nodes from breast cancer patients. TCRdb fed the multiplex PCR reads into MiXCR, producing one record per CDR3 protein. The table lists 150,000 to 200,000 distinct CDR3 sequences, 30% to 35% of them singletons, with 4.3% in the top ten. The germline V gene has CDR1 SGHNT and CDR2 YENEEA. The CDR3 has 17 residues. V was pared by 1 base and J by 0 bases, with 13 bases between. The source material was axillary lymph node tissue. The sequence came from a female donor with breast cancer. Some clones in this sample may be carry-over from other donors' samples. V gene TRBV11-3 combines with J gene TRBJ2-1, with D unresolved. The CDR3 nucleotides read TGTGCCAGCAGCTTAGGTGCAGGAAGGACCTCCTACAATGAGCAGTTCTTC. It specifies CASSLGAGRTSYNEQFF. The full variable domain, with the rest looked up from reference TRBV11-3 and TRBJ2-1, is EAGVVQSPRYKIIEKKQPVAFWCNPISGHNTLYWYLQNLGQGPELLIRYENEEAVDDSQLPKDRFSAERLKGVDSTLKIQPAELGDSAVYLCASSLGAGRTSYNEQFFGPGTRLTVL.